This T cell receptor (beta chain) was recovered during a study of T cells expressing NK-cell markers. The overall study: Seven HCMV-seropositive donors and one seronegative donor made up the eight sequenced donors.

Regarding the study as a whole: The contribution of dominant NKG2C+ clonotypes to CD8+ T cells in about six donors was about 1.0-8%. No clear determination of HCMV specificity was made for expanded NKG2C+ T cell clones.

As the method of synthesis, 5'RACE template switching with UMIs yielded TCR beta cDNA. Each CDR3 protein gets one entry in TCRdb, which reprocessed the 5' RACE reads and gives no DNA. This sample contains approximately 15,000 distinct CDR3 sequences. Remarks on this clonotype: Its antigen remains unidentified.

Sequencing was carried out using blood T cells: a sorted CD56 or NKG2C T cell subset, CD4+ or CD8+ T cells, or bulk PBMC T cells (not recorded which). This clonotype was obtained from a man aged 18-75 years in good health.

CDR3 amino acids: CASSPRDPSYEQYF. The rearrangement joins TRBV19 to TRBJ2-7; TCRdb's assignment of TRBD1 cannot be checked, as there is no DNA. Looked up from germline, CDR1 is LNHDA and CDR2 is SQIVND (reference sequence). This CDR3 has 14 residues.